This T cell receptor (beta chain) stems from a study of blood T cell repertoires in COVID-19. V was cut by 8 bases and J by 5 bases, with 18 bases left in between. This CDR3 has 14 amino acids. Per the germline V gene, CDR1 is ENHRY and CDR2 is SYGVKD. The method was immunoSEQ multiplex PCR; TCRdb's version includes in-frame clones alone and lacks a portion of them. The sample contains under 300,000 clones, more than 70% of which appear only once. V usage is TRBV10-3 and J usage is TRBJ2-5, with D unresolved. This clonotype was obtained from a man older than 75 with acute or convalescent COVID-19. Sequencing was performed on peripheral blood. The CDR3 coding sequence is TGTGCCATCTCTGGTGGCAGCCCCAGGGAGACCCAGTACTTC. Translation: CAISGGSPRETQYF.